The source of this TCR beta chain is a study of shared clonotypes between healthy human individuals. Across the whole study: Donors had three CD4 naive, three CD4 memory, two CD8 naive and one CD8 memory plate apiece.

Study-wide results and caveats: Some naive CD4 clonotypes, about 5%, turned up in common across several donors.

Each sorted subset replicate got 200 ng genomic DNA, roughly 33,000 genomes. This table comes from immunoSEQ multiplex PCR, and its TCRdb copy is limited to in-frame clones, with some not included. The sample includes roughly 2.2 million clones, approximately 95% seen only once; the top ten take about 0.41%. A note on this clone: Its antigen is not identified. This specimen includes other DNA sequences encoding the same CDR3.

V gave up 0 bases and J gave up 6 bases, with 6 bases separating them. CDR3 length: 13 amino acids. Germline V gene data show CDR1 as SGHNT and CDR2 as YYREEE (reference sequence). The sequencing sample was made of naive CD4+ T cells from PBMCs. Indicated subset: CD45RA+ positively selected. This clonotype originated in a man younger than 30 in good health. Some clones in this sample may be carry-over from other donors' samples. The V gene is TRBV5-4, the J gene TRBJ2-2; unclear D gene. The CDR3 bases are TGTGCCAGCAGCTTGGATCGCGCCGGGGAGCTGTTTTTT. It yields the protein CASSLDRAGELFF.